The 4 T cell receptor beta chains in this list originate from one sample, sequenced in a study of cytomegalovirus exposure and HLA in healthy donors. Primers for the PCR totalled 60 Vbeta and 13 Jbeta. Method: immunoSEQ multiplex PCR; TCRdb's copy keeps in-frame clones and lacks some. The sample contains roughly 250,000 clones, about 83% of which appear only once. Material for sequencing was PBMCs. These receptors were taken from a woman aged 40-49 years in good health and CMV-seropositive.

The chain is built from TRBV2 and TRBJ2-4, with TRBD1 as a possible D gene (5 bases). This CDR3 spans 15 amino acids. Germline V gene data show CDR1 as SNHLY and CDR2 as FYNNEI. V gave up 5 bases and J gave up 4 bases, with 15 bases separating them. CDR3 loop: CASSLDRTEKNIQYF. The CDR3 nucleotides read TGTGCCAGCAGTCTTGACAGAACCGAGAAAAACATTCAGTACTTC. Supplemented by reference TRBV2 and TRBJ2-4, the full variable domain reads EPEVTQTPSHQVTQMGQEVILRCVPISNHLYFYWYRQILGQKVEFLVSFYNNEISEKSEIFDDQFSVERPDGSNFTLKIRSTKLEDSAMYFCASSLDRTEKNIQYFGAGTRLSVL.

This clone was recorded only once. The gene calls are TRBV7-6 and TRBJ2-7; TRBD1 is a possible D gene (5 bases). This CDR3 has 15 residues. The V end was cut by 1 base, the J end by 3 bases, with 13 bases between. The germline gives CDR1 SGHVS, CDR2 FNYEAQ. The CDR3: CASSLVLGQYYEQYF. In DNA form, the CDR3 reads TGTGCCAGCAGCTTAGTCCTGGGGCAGTACTACGAGCAGTACTTC.

The rearrangement links TRBV7-9 to TRBJ2-4; maybe TRBD1 (6 bases). V lost 4 bases to trimming and J lost 0 bases, with 16 bases between them. The CDR3 has 17 amino acids. Germline V lookup: CDR1 SEHNR, CDR2 FQNEAQ (reference sequence). The CDR3 spells CASSSGTTLIAKNIQYF. CDR3 bases: TGTGCCAGCAGCTCCGGGACAACGCTCATAGCCAAAAACATTCAGTACTTC.

This clone was seen only once. This chain links TRBV6-6 with TRBJ1-1; tentative D call: TRBD1 (5 bases). This CDR3 comprises 14 residues. Germline values: CDR1 MNHNY, CDR2 SVGAGI (reference sequence). V was cut by 7 bases and J by 1 base, with 13 bases left in between. The DNA for the CDR3 is TGTGCCAGCAACACAGGTCGGGCGAACACTGAAGCTTTCTTT. Its protein product is CASNTGRANTEAFF.